These 13 T cell receptor beta chains were all obtained from the same sample, sequenced in a study of sequential checkpoint blockade in melanoma. Here immunoSEQ multiplex PCR was the method, and the copy in TCRdb shows in-frame clones only, minus some. The table has 25,000 to 35,000 clones, 83% seen once. Stated treatment: randomized to nivolumab then ipilimumab (arm A) or the reverse (arm B). The source was CD8+ T cells sorted from blood (inferred from file names), collected from a patient given nivolumab and ipilimumab in sequence. These receptors came from a human donor with melanoma.

This clone showed up just once. Other DNA sequences in the same sample also yield this CDR3. CDR3 sequence reads: CASSDSGGATDTQYF. CDR3 coding DNA: TGTGCCAGCAGTGACAGCGGGGGAGCGACAGATACGCAGTATTTT. The rearrangement uses TRBV6-4 and TRBJ2-3, with 8 bases fitting TRBD2. The CDR3 is 15 amino acids. Germline V gives CDR1 MRHNA, CDR2 SNTAGT. The J segment lost 3 bases and the V segment lost 2 bases, leaving 4 bases of the junction unmatched.

This clone showed up just a few times. The chain employs TRBV19 and TRBJ1-2, with 8 bases that match TRBD1. The trim removed 7 bases at V and 4 bases at J, leaving 8 bases unmatched. The CDR3 runs 14 residues. Per the germline V gene, CDR1 is LNHDA and CDR2 is SQIVND (reference sequence). The CDR3 here is CASNPTGALYGYTF. CDR3 in DNA: TGTGCCAGTAACCCGACAGGGGCCCTCTATGGCTACACCTTC.

The CDR3 sequence: CASSYDPSQPQHF. DNA of the CDR3: TGTGCCAGCAGTTATGATCCGAGTCAGCCCCAGCATTTT. The V and J genes are TRBV6-5 and TRBJ1-5, with unresolved D. V lost 3 bases to trimming and J lost 6 bases, with 9 bases between them. The CDR3 runs to 13 residues. Germline loops: CDR1 MNHEY, CDR2 SVGAGI.

A single count supports this clone. This chain links TRBV30 with TRBJ2-5; the match to TRBD2 covers 14 bases. CDR3 size: 17 residues. Germline values: CDR1 GTSNPN, CDR2 SVGIG (reference sequence). With V trimmed by 1 base and J by 5 bases, 9 bases remained unmatched. This CDR3 reads CAWSGGLAGALLETQYF. CDR3 bases: TGTGCCTGGAGTGGGGGACTAGCGGGAGCCTTATTGGAGACCCAGTACTTC.

This clone was found once. The rearrangement joins TRBV27 to TRBJ2-7, with 8 bases that match TRBD2. With 3 bases clipped from V and 4 bases from J, the junction kept 11 bases outside the gene matches. This CDR3 has 16 amino acids. Looked up from germline, CDR1 is MNHEY and CDR2 is SMNVEV (reference sequence). CDR3 in DNA: TGTGCCAGCAGTTTTCTAGCGGGTACGAACCCTTACGAGCAGTACTTC. This sequence encodes CASSFLAGTNPYEQYF.

This clone appeared a few times. V is TRBV7-9 and J is TRBJ1-2; no firm D call. The CDR3 contains 13 residues. CDR1 is SEHNR, CDR2 FQNEAQ, per germline (reference sequence). The V and J ends lost 6 bases and 3 bases respectively, with 11 bases between them. The CDR3 spells CASSTGSDYGYTF. The CDR3 nucleotides are TGTGCCAGCAGTACGGGATCGGACTATGGCTACACCTTC.

The CDR3 region has the DNA TGTGCCAGTAGTATAGAACATTTGAACACTGAAGCTTTCTTT. This sequence encodes CASSIEHLNTEAFF. The chain carries TRBV19 and TRBJ1-1; unclear D gene. Germline V gives CDR1 LNHDA, CDR2 SQIVND (reference sequence). Trimming removed 0 bases from V and 0 bases from J, with 5 bases in between. This CDR3 region has 14 residues.

V usage is TRBV2 and J usage is TRBJ2-3; 8 bases line up with TRBD2. This CDR3 spans 16 amino acids. The germline V gene has CDR1 SNHLY and CDR2 FYNNEI. Trimming cost V 11 bases and J 0 bases; bases outside gene matches: 13. The CDR3 is CAAGGGGRPSTDTQYF. CDR3 coding DNA: TGTGCCGCGGGGGGCGGGGGACGCCCTAGCACAGATACGCAGTATTTT.

The V and J genes are TRBV19 and TRBJ2-2, with no clear D. This CDR3 has 13 residues. Trimming shortened V by 3 bases and J by 5 bases, and 7 bases separated the two germline ends. Germline CDR1 and CDR2: LNHDA and SQIVND (reference sequence). Here the CDR3 DNA reads TGTGCCAGTAGTATTCATTCAACCGGGGAGCTGTTTTTT. This gives the protein CASSIHSTGELFF.

V is TRBV4-3 and J is TRBJ1-5; 7 bases align to TRBD1. CDR1 and CDR2 (germline): LGHNA, YSLEER. Trimming removed 0 bases from V and 3 bases from J; junction bases left unmatched: 5. The CDR3 is 16 residues long. CDR3 residues: CASSQDWDRFNQPQHF. The CDR3 region has the DNA TGCGCCAGCAGCCAAGATTGGGACAGATTCAATCAGCCCCAGCATTTT.

The V and J genes are TRBV4-3 and TRBJ1-5; maybe TRBD1 (5 bases). V lost 4 bases to trimming and J lost 6 bases, with 16 bases between them. In germline, CDR1 is LGHNA, CDR2 YSLEER. There are 15 residues in the CDR3. The CDR3 nucleotides are TGCGCCAGCAGCCTGGACCTAGGGGCGAGTCAGCCCCAGCATTTT. It translates to CASSLDLGASQPQHF.

The CDR3 DNA follows: TGTGCCAGCAGCGCCGGGAGAAACAATGAGCAGTTCTTC. Encoded protein: CASSAGRNNEQFF. The rearrangement links TRBV9 to TRBJ2-1; D is perhaps TRBD2 (6 bases). Between the trimmed V and J ends, which lost 3 bases and 5 bases, there was a span of 9 bases. Germline assignment: CDR1 SGDLS and CDR2 YYNGEE. CDR3 length equals 13 residues.

The rearrangement uses TRBV29-1 and TRBJ2-3; D not resolved. This CDR3 comprises 14 residues. Germline V CDR1 and CDR2: SQVTM, ANQGSEA. V gave up 4 bases and J gave up 4 bases, with 15 bases separating them. In DNA form, the CDR3 reads TGCAGCGTTGTTAACTACTCTTCGGCAGATACGCAGTATTTT. It specifies CSVVNYSSADTQYF.